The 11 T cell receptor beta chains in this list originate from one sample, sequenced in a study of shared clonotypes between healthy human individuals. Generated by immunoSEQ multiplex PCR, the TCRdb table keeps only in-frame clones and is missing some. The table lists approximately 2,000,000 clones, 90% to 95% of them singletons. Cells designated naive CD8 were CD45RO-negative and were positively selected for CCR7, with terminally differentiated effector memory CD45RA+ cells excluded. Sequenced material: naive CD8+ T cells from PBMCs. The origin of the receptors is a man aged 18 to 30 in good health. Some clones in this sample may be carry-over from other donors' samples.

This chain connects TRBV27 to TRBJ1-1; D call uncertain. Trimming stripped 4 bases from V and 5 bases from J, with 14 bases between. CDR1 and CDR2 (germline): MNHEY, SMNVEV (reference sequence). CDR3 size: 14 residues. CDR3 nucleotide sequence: TGTGCCAGCAGTTCTCTCGGGGTTCGAACTGAAGCTTTCTTT. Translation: CASSSLGVRTEAFF.

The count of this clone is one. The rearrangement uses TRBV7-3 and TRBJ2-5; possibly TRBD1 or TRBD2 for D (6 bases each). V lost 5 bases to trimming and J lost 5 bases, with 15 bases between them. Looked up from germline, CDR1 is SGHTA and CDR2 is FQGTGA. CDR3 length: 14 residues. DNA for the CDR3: TGTGCCAGCAGCCCCGTGGGGGGCGCGGAGACCCAGTACTTC. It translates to CASSPVGGAETQYF. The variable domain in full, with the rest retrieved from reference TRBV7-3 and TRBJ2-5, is GAGVSQTPSNKVTEKGKYVELRCDPISGHTALYWYRQSLGQGPEFLIYFQGTGAADDSGLPNDRFFAVRPEGSVSTLKIQRTERGDSAVYLCASSPVGGAETQYFGPGTRLLVL.

The CDR3 region has the DNA TGCGCCAGCAGCGGATACGGGACACCCATAATAGCGGGAGGGCCCGGTGAGCAGTTCTTC. Its translation is CASSGYGTPIIAGGPGEQFF. The rearrangement uses TRBV5-1 and TRBJ2-1, with 11 bases fitting TRBD2. This CDR3 is 20 amino acids long. With V trimmed by 4 bases and J by 9 bases, 24 bases remained unmatched. Germline CDR1 and CDR2: SGHRS and YFSETQ.

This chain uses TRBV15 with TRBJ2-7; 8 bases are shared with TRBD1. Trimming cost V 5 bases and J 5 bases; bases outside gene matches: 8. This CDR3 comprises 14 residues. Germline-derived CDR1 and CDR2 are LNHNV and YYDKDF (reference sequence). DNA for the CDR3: TGTGCCACCAGCGAACCGGGACAGGCCCACGAGCAGTACTTC. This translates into CATSEPGQAHEQYF.

CDR3 in amino acids: CSASDGNQPQHF. Written as DNA, the CDR3 is TGCAGCGCCTCGGATGGGAATCAGCCCCAGCATTTT. V is TRBV29-1 and J is TRBJ1-5; no clear D. This CDR3 is 12 amino acids long. V was shortened by 7 bases and J by 4 bases, with 11 bases between the two germline ends. Germline lookup yields CDR1 SQVTM and CDR2 ANQGSEA.

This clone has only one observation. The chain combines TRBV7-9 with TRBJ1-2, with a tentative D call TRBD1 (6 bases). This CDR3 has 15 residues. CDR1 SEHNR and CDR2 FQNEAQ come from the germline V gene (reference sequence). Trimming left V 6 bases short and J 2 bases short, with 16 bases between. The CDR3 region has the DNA TGTGCCAGCAGTATACAGGGAAATATGAACTATGGCTACACCTTC. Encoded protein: CASSIQGNMNYGYTF.

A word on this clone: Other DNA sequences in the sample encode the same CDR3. CDR3 in amino acids: CASSSSGSNEQYF. CDR3 in DNA: TGTGCCAGCAGCTCTAGCGGGAGTAACGAGCAGTACTTC. This chain links TRBV9 with TRBJ2-7, with 10 bases aligning to TRBD2. CDR1 is SGDLS, CDR2 YYNGEE, per germline. The CDR3 consists of 13 residues. After removal of 4 bases from V and 5 bases from J, the junction contained 3 bases not matched to a gene.

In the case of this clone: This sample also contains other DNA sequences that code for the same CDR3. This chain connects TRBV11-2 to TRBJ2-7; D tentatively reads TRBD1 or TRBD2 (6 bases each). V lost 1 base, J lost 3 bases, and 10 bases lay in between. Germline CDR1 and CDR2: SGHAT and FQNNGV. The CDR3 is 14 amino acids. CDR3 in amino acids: CASSLGGGGYEQYF. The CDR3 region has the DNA TGTGCCAGCAGCTTAGGTGGAGGGGGCTACGAGCAGTACTTC.

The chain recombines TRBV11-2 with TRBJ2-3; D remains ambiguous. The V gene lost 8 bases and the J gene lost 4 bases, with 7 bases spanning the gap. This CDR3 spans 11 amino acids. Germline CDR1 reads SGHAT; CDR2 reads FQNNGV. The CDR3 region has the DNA TGTGCCAGCCTGACCGCAGATACGCAGTATTTT. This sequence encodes CASLTADTQYF. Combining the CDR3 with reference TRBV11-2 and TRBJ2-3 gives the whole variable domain EAGVAQSPRYKIIEKRQSVAFWCNPISGHATLYWYQQILGQGPKLLIQFQNNGVVDDSQLPKDRFSAERLKGVDSTLKIQPAKLEDSAVYLCASLTADTQYFGPGTRLTVL.

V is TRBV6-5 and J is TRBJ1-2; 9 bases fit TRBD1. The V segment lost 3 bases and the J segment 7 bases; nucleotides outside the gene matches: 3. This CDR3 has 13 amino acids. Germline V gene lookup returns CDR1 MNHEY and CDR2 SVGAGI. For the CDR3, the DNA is TGTGCCAGCAGTTATCGGGACAGGGCTGGCTACACCTTC. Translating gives CASSYRDRAGYTF.

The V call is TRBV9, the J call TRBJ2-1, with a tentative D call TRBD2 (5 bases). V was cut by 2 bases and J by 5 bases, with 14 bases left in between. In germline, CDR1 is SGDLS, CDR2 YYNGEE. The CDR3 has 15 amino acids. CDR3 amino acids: CASSVTGGRHNEQFF. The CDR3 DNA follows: TGTGCCAGCAGCGTCACCGGAGGACGACACAATGAGCAGTTCTTC.